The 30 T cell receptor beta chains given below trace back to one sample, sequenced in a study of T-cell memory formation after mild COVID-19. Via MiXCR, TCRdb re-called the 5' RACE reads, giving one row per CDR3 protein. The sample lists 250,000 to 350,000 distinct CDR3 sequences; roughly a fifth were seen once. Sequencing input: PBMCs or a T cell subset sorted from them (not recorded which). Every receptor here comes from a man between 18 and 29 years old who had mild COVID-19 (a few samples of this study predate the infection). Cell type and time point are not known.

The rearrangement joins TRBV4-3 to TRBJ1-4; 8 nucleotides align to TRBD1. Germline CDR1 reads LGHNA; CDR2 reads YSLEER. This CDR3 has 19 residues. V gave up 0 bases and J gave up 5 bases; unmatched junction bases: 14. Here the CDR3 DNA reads TGCGCCAGCAGCCAAGATCTCCGGGCAGGGGGCGATTGGAATGAAAAACTGTTTTTT. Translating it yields CASSQDLRAGGDWNEKLFF.

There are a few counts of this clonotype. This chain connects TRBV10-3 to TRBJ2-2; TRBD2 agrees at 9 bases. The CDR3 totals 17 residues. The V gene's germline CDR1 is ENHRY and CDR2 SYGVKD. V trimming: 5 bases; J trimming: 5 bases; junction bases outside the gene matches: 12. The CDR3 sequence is CAISQTSGPSYTGELFF. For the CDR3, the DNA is TGTGCCATCAGTCAGACTAGCGGTCCTTCTTATACCGGGGAGCTGTTTTTT.

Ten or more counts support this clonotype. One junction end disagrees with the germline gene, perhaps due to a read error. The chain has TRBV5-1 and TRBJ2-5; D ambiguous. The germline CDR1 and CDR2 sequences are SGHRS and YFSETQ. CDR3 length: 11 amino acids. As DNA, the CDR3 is TGTGCCAGCAGCTTAGCAGAGACCCAGTACTTC. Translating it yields CASSLAETQYF.

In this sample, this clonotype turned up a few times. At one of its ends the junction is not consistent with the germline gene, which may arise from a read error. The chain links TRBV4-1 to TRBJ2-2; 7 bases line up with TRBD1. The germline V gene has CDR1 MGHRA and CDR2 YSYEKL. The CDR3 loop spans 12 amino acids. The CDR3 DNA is TGCGCCAGCAGTCAAGGGGGCGTGGAGCTGTTTTTT. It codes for CASSQGGVELFF.

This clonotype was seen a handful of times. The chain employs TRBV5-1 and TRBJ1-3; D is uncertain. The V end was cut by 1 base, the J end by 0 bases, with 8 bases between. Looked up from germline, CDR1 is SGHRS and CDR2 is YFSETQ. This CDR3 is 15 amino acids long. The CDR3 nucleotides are TGCGCCAGCAGCTTGTCGGCGACCTCTGGAAACACCATATATTTT. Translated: CASSLSATSGNTIYF.

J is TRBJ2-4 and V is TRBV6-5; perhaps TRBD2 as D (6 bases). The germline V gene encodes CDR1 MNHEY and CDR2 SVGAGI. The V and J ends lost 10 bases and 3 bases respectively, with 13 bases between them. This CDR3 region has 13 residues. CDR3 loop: CATLEGSKNIQYF. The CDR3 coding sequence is TGTGCCACACTGGAGGGGAGCAAAAACATTCAGTACTTC.

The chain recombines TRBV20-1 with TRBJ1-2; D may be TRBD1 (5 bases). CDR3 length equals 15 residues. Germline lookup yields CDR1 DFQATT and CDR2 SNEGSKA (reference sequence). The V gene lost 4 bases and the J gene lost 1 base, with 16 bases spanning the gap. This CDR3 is CSATAGYLSNYGYTF. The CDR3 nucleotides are TGCAGTGCTACTGCAGGGTATTTGAGTAACTATGGCTACACCTTC.

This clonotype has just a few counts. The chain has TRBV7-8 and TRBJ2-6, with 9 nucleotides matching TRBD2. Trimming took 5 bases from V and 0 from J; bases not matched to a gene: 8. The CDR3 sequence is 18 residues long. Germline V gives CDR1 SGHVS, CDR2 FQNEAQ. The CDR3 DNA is TGTGCCAGCAGCCTGCGCCGCGGGAGGGGCTCTGGGGCCAACGTCCTGACTTTC. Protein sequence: CASSLRRGRGSGANVLTF. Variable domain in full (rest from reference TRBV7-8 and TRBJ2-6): GAGVSQSPRYKVAKRGQDVALRCDPISGHVSLFWYQQALGQGPEFLTYFQNEAQLDKSGLPSDRFFAERPEGSVSTLKIQRTQQEDSAVYLCASSLRRGRGSGANVLTFGAGSRLTVL.

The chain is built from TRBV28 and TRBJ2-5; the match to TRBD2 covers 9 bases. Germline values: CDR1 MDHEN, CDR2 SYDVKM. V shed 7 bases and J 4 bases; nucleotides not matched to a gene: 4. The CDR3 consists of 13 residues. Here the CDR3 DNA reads TGTGCCAGCACCGGACTAGCGCGAGAGACCCAGTACTTC. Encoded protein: CASTGLARETQYF.

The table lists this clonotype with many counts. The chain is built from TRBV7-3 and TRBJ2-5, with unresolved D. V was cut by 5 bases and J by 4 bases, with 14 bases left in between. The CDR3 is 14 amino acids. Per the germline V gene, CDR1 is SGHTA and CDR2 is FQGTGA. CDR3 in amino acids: CASSPSSFGETQYF. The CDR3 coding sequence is TGTGCCAGCAGCCCCTCTAGTTTCGGAGAGACCCAGTACTTC.

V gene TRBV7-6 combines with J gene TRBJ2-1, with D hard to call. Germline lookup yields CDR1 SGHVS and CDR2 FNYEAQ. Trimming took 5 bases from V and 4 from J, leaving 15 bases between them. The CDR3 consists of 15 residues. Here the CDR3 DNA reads TGTGCCAGCAGCCGGTTTGACAACTCTTACAATGAGCAGTTCTTC. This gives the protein CASSRFDNSYNEQFF.

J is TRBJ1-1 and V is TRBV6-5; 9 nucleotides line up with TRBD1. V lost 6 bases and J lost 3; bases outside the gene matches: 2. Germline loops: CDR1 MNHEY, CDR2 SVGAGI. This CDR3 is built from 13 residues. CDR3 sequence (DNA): TGTGCCAGCAGCGGACAGGGGCACACTGAAGCTTTCTTT. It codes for CASSGQGHTEAFF.

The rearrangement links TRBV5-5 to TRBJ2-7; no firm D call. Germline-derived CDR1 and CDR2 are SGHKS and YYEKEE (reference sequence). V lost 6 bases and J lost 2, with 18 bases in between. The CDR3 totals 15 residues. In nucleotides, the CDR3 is TGTGCCAGCAAACAGCCCAAAAATACTCCCTACGAGCAGTACTTC. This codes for CASKQPKNTPYEQYF. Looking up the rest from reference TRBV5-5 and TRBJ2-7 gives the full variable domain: DAGVTQSPTHLIKTRGQQVTLRCSPISGHKSVSWYQQVLGQGPQFIFQYYEKEERGRGNFPDRFSARQFPNYSSELNVNALLLGDSALYLCASKQPKNTPYEQYFGPGTRLTVT.

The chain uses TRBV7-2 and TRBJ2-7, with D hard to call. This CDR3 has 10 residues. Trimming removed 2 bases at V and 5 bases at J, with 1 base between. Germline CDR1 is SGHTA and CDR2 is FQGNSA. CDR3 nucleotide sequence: TGTGCCAGCAGCTTACACGAGCAGTACGTC. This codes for CASSLHEQYV.

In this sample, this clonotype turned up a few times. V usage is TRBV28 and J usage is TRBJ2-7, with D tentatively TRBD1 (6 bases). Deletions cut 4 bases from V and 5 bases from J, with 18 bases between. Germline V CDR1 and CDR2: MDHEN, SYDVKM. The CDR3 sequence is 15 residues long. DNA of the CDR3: TGTGCCAGCAGTTCCAACGCAAACAGGGAAAACGAGCAGTACGTC. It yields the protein CASSSNANRENEQYV.

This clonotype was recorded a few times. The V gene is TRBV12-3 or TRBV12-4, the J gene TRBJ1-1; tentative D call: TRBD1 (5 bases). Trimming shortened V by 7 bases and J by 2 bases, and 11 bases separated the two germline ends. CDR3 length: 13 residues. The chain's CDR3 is CASNPTENTEAFF. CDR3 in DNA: TGTGCCAGCAACCCGACAGAAAACACTGAAGCTTTCTTT.

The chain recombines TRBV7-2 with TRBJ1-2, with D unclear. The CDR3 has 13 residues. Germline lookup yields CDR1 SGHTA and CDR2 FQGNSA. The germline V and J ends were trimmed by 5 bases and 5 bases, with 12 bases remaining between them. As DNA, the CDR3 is TGTGCCAGCAGCCTTGGGATTCGGTATGGCTACACCTTC. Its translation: CASSLGIRYGYTF.

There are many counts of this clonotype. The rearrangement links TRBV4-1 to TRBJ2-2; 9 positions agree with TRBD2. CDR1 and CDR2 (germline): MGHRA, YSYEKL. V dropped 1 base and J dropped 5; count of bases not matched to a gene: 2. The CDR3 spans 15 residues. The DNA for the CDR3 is TGCGCCAGCAGCCAAGTGGCGGGGGGGACCGGGGAGCTGTTTTTT. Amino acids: CASSQVAGGTGELFF.

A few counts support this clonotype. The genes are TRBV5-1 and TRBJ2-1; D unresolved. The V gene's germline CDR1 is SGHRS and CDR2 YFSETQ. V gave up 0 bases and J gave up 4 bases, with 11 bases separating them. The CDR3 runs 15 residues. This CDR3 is CASSLAASRYNEQFF. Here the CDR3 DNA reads TGCGCCAGCAGCTTGGCGGCTAGTCGGTACAATGAGCAGTTCTTC.

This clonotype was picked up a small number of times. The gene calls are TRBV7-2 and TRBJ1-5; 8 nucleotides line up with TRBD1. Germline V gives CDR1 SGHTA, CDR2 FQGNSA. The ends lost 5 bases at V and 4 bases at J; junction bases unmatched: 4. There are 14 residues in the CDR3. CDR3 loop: CASSDRTGNQPQHF. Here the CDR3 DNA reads TGTGCCAGCAGCGACCGGACAGGGAATCAGCCCCAGCATTTT.

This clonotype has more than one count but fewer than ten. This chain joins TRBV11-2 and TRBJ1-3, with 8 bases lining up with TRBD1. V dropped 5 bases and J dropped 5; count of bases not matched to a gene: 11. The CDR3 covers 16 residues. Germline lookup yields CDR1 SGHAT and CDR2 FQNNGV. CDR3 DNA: TGTGCCAGCAGCGCACCACACCGACAGGGGCGAAACACCATATATTTT. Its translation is CASSAPHRQGRNTIYF.

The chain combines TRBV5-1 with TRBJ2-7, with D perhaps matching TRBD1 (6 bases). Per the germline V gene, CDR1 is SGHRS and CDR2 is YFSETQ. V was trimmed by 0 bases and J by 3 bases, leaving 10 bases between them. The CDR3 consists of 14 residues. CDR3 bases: TGCGCCAGCAGCTTGGACGGACAGTACTACGAGCAGTACGTC. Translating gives CASSLDGQYYEQYV.

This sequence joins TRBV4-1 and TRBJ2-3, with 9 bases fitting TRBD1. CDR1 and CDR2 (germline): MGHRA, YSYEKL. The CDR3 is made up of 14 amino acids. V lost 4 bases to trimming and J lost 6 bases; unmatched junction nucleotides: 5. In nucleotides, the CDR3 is TGCGCCAGCAGCCCGGGGACAGGGTGGGATACGCAGTATTTT. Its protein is CASSPGTGWDTQYF.

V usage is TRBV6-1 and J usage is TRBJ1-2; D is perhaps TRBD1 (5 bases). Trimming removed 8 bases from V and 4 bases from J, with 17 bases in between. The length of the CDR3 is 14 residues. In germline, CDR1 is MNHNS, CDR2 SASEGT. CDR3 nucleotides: TGTGCCAGCTTGGGACCGGGGGAGGTCTATGGCTACACCTTC. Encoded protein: CASLGPGEVYGYTF.

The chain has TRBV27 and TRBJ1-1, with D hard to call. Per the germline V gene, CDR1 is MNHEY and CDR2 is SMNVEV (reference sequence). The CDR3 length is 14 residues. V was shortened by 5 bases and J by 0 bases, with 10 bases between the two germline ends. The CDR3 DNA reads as TGTGCCAGCAGTCCTTCCAGGCTGAACACTGAAGCTTTCTTT. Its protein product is CASSPSRLNTEAFF.

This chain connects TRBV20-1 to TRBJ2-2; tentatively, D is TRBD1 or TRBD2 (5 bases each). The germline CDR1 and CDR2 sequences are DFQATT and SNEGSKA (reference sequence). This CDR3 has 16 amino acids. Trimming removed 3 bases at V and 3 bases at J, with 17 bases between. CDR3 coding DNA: TGCAGTGCTAGCGGTAGTAAGGGGCGGGACACCGGGGAGCTGTTTTTT. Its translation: CSASGSKGRDTGELFF.

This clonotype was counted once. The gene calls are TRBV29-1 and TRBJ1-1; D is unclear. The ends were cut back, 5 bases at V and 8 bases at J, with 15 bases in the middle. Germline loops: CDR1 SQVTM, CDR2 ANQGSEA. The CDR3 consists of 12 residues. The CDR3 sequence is CSVHGQTVEAFF. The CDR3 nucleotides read TGCAGCGTTCACGGGCAGACGGTCGAAGCTTTCTTT.

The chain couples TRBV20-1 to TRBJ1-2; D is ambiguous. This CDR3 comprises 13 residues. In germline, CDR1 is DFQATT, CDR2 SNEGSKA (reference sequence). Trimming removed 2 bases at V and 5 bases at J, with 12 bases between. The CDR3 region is CSARNDPGYGYTF. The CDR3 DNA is TGCAGTGCTAGAAATGACCCGGGGTATGGCTACACCTTC.

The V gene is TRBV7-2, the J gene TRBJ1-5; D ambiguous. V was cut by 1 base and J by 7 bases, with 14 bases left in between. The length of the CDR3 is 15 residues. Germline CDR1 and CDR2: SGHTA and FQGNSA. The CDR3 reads CASSLVLGLEQPQHF. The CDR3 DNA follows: TGTGCCAGCAGCTTAGTGTTAGGGCTGGAACAGCCCCAGCATTTT.

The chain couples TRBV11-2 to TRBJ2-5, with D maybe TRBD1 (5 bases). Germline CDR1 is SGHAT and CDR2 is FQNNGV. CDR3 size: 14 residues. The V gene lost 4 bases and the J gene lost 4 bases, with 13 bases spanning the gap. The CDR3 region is CASSSTLTGETQYF. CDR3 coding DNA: TGTGCCAGCAGCTCCACACTAACAGGAGAGACCCAGTACTTC.